Below are 16 T cell receptor beta chains sequenced from a single sample in a study of technical replicates of blood from several donors. Some clones are missing from TCRdb's copy, which holds only in-frame ones; the method was immunoSEQ multiplex PCR. Among more than 70,000 clones listed, 95% to 97% were seen once. The sequenced material came from T cells isolated from PBMCs. All receptors come from a human donor in good health.

This clone is a singleton in its sample. The V gene is TRBV27, the J gene TRBJ2-2; 9 nucleotides match TRBD2. Germline lookup yields CDR1 MNHEY and CDR2 SMNVEV (reference sequence). The CDR3 contains 18 residues. With 3 bases clipped from V and 6 bases from J, the junction kept 14 bases outside the gene matches. The CDR3 loop reads CASSFSRIAGDPPGELFF. The CDR3 DNA reads as TGTGCCAGCAGTTTCTCTCGGATAGCGGGAGATCCGCCCGGGGAGCTGTTTTTT.

The chain has TRBV29-1 and TRBJ2-1, with 7 bases aligning to TRBD1. The germline V gene encodes CDR1 SQVTM and CDR2 ANQGSEA. The CDR3 loop spans 13 amino acids. With V trimmed by 8 bases and J by 5 bases, 9 bases remained unmatched. The CDR3 here is CSLRQGVNNEQFF. Here the CDR3 DNA reads TGCAGCCTACGACAGGGAGTGAACAATGAGCAGTTCTTC.

The chain is built from TRBV2 and TRBJ1-1, with 11 bases that match TRBD1. J lost 6 bases, V lost 6 bases, and 9 bases had no gene match. The germline gives CDR1 SNHLY, CDR2 FYNNEI. The CDR3 has 15 residues. This CDR3 reads CASRDRGLNYAEAFF. For the CDR3, the DNA is TGTGCCAGCAGGGACAGGGGGCTGAATTATGCTGAAGCTTTCTTT.

The chain has TRBV5-4 and TRBJ2-7, with 11 bases that match TRBD2. Germline CDR1 reads SGHNT; CDR2 reads YYREEE (reference sequence). The junction had 12 bases not matched to a gene; V was cut back by 0 bases and J by 4 bases. This CDR3 has 18 residues. CDR3 DNA: TGTGCCAGCAGCTTGGGCGGGGTTGGGGGACTAGCGGCTTACGAGCAGTACTTC. It codes for CASSLGGVGGLAAYEQYF.

V is TRBV7-9 and J is TRBJ1-6, with D maybe TRBD1 (5 bases). The germline CDR1 and CDR2 sequences are SEHNR and FQNEAQ (reference sequence). Trimming took off 5 bases at V and 7 bases at J, with 15 bases between the two ends. There are 15 residues in the CDR3. CDR3 DNA: TGTGCCAGCAGCGAAATAAGGGGAGGCAATTCACCCCTCCACTTT. Amino acid sequence: CASSEIRGGNSPLHF.

This clone was detected once. This chain joins TRBV28 and TRBJ2-3; the D is unclear. The CDR3 has 14 residues. Germline-derived CDR1 and CDR2 are MDHEN and SYDVKM. V lost 5 bases, J lost 2 bases, and 11 bases lay in between. This chain's CDR3 is CASSPIPYTDTQYF. DNA of the CDR3: TGTGCCAGCAGTCCCATACCCTACACAGATACGCAGTATTTT.

The chain uses TRBV18 and TRBJ1-1, with unresolved D. The CDR3 covers 10 residues. CDR1 and CDR2 (germline): KGHSH, LQKENI. Trimming took off 6 bases at V and 4 bases at J, with 3 bases between the two ends. The CDR3 bases are TGTGCCAGCTCGGCCACTGAAGCTTTCTTT. It yields the protein CASSATEAFF.

The chain joins TRBV5-6 to TRBJ1-5; D is undetermined. The germline V and J ends were trimmed by 2 bases and 7 bases, with 16 bases remaining between them. The CDR3 runs 15 residues. CDR1 is SGHDT, CDR2 YYEEEE, per germline. The CDR3, as DNA: TGTGCCAGCAGCTTAGTTCCGGGGTCTAACCAGCCCCAGCATTTT. Translated, it gives CASSLVPGSNQPQHF.

CDR3 amino acids: CASSRTVNYGYTF. As DNA, the CDR3 is TGTGCCAGCAGTCGGACAGTTAACTATGGCTACACCTTC. The rearrangement joins TRBV6-5 to TRBJ1-2; tentative D call: TRBD1 (6 bases). Trimming removed 5 bases at V and 1 base at J, with 8 bases between. The CDR3 totals 13 residues. Germline values: CDR1 MNHEY, CDR2 SVGAGI.

The chain combines TRBV11-2 with TRBJ1-4; 9 bases map to TRBD1. Germline V gene sequence: CDR1 SGHAT, CDR2 FQNNGV. The length of the CDR3 is 16 residues. V dropped 4 bases and J dropped 8; count of bases not matched to a gene: 11. CDR3 loop: CASSSITGGSGEKLFF. The DNA for the CDR3 is TGTGCCAGCAGCTCTATCACAGGGGGCTCAGGAGAAAAACTGTTTTTT.

The V gene is TRBV6-5, the J gene TRBJ2-7; 7 nucleotides line up with TRBD2. This CDR3 has 14 residues. Per germline, CDR1 MNHEY and CDR2 SVGAGI. J was trimmed by 4 bases and V by 5 bases; bases with no gene match: 8. The CDR3 bases are TGTGCCAGCAGTCTAGCGGCAACCCTATACGAGCAGTACTTC. It translates to CASSLAATLYEQYF.

The J gene is TRBJ2-2, the V gene TRBV19; 8 bases are a match to TRBD1. Germline values: CDR1 LNHDA, CDR2 SQIVND (reference sequence). The CDR3 loop spans 19 amino acids. J gave up 4 bases and V 7 bases, and 20 bases lay outside the gene matches. For the CDR3, the DNA is TGTGCCAGTAAGAGGGGATGGGACAGGAGGGCCTTAGGCACCGGGGAGCTGTTTTTT. Encoded protein: CASKRGWDRRALGTGELFF.

The chain combines TRBV7-9 with TRBJ2-1; 8 nucleotides align to TRBD2. The CDR3 extends over 15 amino acids. The V and J ends lost 0 bases and 10 bases, in that order; junction bases with no gene match: 8. Germline CDR1 reads SEHNR; CDR2 reads FQNEAQ (reference sequence). Here the CDR3 DNA reads TGTGCCAGCAGCTTAGCGTCGGGGGGGTTTGGCGAGCAGTTCTTC. Amino acid sequence: CASSLASGGFGEQFF.

The table lists this clone with a count of one. The V and J genes are TRBV2 and TRBJ1-5; 7 positions match TRBD1. Germline V gives CDR1 SNHLY, CDR2 FYNNEI. V lost 10 bases to trimming and J lost 4 bases; unmatched junction nucleotides: 7. The CDR3 has 13 residues. The CDR3 loop reads CAIAPDRNQPQHF. In nucleotides, the CDR3 is TGTGCCATCGCGCCGGACAGGAATCAGCCCCAGCATTTT.

This clone was recorded only once. The chain combines TRBV5-1 with TRBJ2-1; 10 nucleotides align to TRBD2. The trim removed 4 bases at V and 4 bases at J, leaving 11 bases unmatched. This CDR3 comprises 17 residues. Per the germline V gene, CDR1 is SGHRS and CDR2 is YFSETQ. DNA for the CDR3: TGCGCCAGCAGCCGCGGACTAGCGGACGATTTATACAATGAGCAGTTCTTC. Its protein product is CASSRGLADDLYNEQFF.

This clone was observed a single time. This chain connects TRBV6-5 to TRBJ2-7; maybe TRBD2 (6 bases). The CDR3 contains 16 residues. Per the germline V gene, CDR1 is MNHEY and CDR2 is SVGAGI. V lost 0 bases, J lost 0 bases, and 12 bases lay in between. The CDR3 nucleotides read TGTGCCAGCAGTTACTCGATACTAGCCAACTCCTACGAGCAGTACTTC. Translation: CASSYSILANSYEQYF.